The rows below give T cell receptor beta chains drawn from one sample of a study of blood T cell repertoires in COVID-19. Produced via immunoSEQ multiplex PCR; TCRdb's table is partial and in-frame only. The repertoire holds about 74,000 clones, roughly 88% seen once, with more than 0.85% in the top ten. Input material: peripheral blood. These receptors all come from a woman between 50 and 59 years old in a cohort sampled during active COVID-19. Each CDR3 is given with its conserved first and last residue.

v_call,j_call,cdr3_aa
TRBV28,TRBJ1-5,CASSLWGGSNQPQHF
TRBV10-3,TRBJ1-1,CAISERSDRTEAFF
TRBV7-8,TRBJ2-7,CASSLSGSHEQYF
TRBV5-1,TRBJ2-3,CASSPGTRPSGDTQYF
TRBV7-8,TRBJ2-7,CASSLGGAGGNEQYF
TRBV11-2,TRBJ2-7,CASSPHVSGYEQYF
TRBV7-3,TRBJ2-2,CASSLFAARGDGELFF
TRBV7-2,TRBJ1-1,CASSLAGNTEAFF
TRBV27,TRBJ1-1,CASSKQGNTEAFF
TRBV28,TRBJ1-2,CASRIDRGYGYTF
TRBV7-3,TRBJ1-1,CASSITGGDFRNTEAFF
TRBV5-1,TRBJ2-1,CASTQGPLNEQFF
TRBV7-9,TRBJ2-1,CASSLTDSGQFF
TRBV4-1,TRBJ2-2,CASSSRYRQGRAGELFF
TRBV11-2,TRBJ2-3,CASSRDFTDTQYF
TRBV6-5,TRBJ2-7,CAIALQGSYEQYF
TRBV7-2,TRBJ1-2,CASSLVGGDGYTF
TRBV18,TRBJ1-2,CASSPPIREDGYTF
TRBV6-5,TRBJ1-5,CASSMTGEGNQPQHF
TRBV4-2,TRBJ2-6,CASSQDWTSANSGANVLTF
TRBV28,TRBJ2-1,CASSPGQGAYNEQFF
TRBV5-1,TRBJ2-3,CASSLAGATDTQYF
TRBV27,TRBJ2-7,CASSRTGTASYEQYF
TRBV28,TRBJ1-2,CASATGGSGYTF
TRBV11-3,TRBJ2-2,CASSLGGRDTGELFF
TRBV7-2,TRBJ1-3,CASSQGQASGNTIYF
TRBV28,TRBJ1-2,CASSSGRTDYGYTF
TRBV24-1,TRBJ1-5,CATSSQGSNQPQHF
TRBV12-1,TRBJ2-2,CASYPVQGQGTSGRRGGELFF
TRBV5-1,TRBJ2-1,CASSLGAGQTNEQFF
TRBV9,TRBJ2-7,CASSVAPLVDDEQYF
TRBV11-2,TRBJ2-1,CASSSREVRSNEQFF
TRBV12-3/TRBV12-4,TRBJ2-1,CASTIQGHEQFF
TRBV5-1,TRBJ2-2,CASSEGQGNTGELFF
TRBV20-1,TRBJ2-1,CSASDDNEQFF
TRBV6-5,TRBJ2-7,CASRGGGTYEQYF
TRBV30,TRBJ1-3,CAWRSPGTAGNTIYF
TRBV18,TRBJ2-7,CASSRTGTRTYEQYF
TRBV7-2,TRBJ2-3,CASSYRLAGGADTQYF
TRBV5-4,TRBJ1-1,CASGRGTEAFF
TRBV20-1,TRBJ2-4,CSASRNIQYF
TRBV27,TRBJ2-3,CASSFRTLTSTDTQYF
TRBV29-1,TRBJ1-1,CSVEGQGGNTEAFF
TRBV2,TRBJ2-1,CAAGAPLKDEQFF
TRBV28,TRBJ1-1,CASRTGTENTEAFF